This T cell receptor (beta chain) comes out of a study of shared clonotypes between healthy human individuals. Assay used: immunoSEQ multiplex PCR; TCRdb lists only in-frame clones, some missing. This sample yields roughly 2 million clones, of which almost 96% are seen a single time; roughly 0.13% belongs to the top ten. The CDR3 totals 14 residues. V was pared by 0 bases and J by 5 bases, with 10 bases between. Germline loops: CDR1 GTSNPN, CDR2 SVGIG (reference sequence). Regarding this clone: Other DNA sequences within the sample encode an identical CDR3.

This sequence originates from a man aged 18 to 29 in good health. The rearrangement joins TRBV30 to TRBJ2-2; D might be TRBD2 (6 bases). What was sequenced was naive CD4+ T cells sorted from blood. Subset here: CD45RA+ positively selected. CDR3 in DNA: TGTGCCTGGAGTGTAAAGGGGAGGACCGGGGAGCTGTTTTTT. It is translated as CAWSVKGRTGELFF.